This T cell receptor gamma chain was documented in a study of gamma-delta chains in newborns, infants, children. Study as a whole: Microbial exposure reportedly drives polyclonal innate γδ T cell expansion after birth.

The J segment lost 6 bases and the V segment lost 3 bases, leaving 4 bases of the junction unmatched. Germline lookup yields CDR1 VENAVY and CDR2 YDSYNSRV. The CDR3 is 13 amino acids. TCRdb redid the clone calls on the reads with CATT. The sample holds over 2,000 gamma-chain clones, 25% to 30% seen once. This clone came up a few times. The sequence was collected from a child who was a newborn, infant or young child, either healthy, febrile or measles-vaccinated (not recorded which). The chain recombines TRGV8 with TRGJP1. Sample: blood. CDR3 in amino acids: CATWDLAGWFKIF. CDR3 DNA: TGTGCCACCTGGGATCTGGCTGGTTGGTTCAAGATATTT.